The next 25 T cell receptor beta chains were all read from a single sample in a study of cytomegalovirus exposure and HLA in healthy donors. The PCR contained 60 Vbeta and 13 Jbeta primers. The repertoire was sequenced with immunoSEQ multiplex PCR; TCRdb's copy has only in-frame clones and lacks some. Of some 150,000 clones in the sample, around 72% were seen once. The specimen sequenced was PBMCs. These TCRs come from a man aged 50-60 years in good health and CMV-seropositive.

This clone was seen more than once but under ten times. The chain links TRBV7-8 to TRBJ2-3; weak D call: TRBD1 (6 bases). The CDR3 covers 17 residues. Trimming stripped 4 bases from V and 2 bases from J, with 19 bases between. Germline V gene sequence: CDR1 SGHVS, CDR2 FQNEAQ. CDR3 bases: TGTGCCAGCAGCTCGCCTGGGGGCGGCTCAGCCACAGATACGCAGTATTTT. Encoded protein: CASSSPGGGSATDTQYF.

The rearrangement joins TRBV7-2 to TRBJ1-2; 9 nucleotides line up with TRBD1. Germline trimming cut 3 bases from V and 3 bases from J; bases unmatched to any gene: 11. The CDR3 runs to 17 residues. From germline, CDR1 is SGHTA and CDR2 FQGNSA. The CDR3 DNA is TGTGCCAGCAGCTTTCTTCTTCGACGGGACAGGGACTATGGCTACACCTTC. This gives the protein CASSFLLRRDRDYGYTF.

V usage is TRBV7-9 and J usage is TRBJ1-1; the D gene is possibly TRBD1 (6 bases). The CDR3 has 14 residues. Germline-derived CDR1 and CDR2 are SEHNR and FQNEAQ (reference sequence). V lost 5 bases to trimming and J lost 4 bases, with 14 bases between them. CDR3 protein: CASSIRGVGTEAFF. The CDR3 coding sequence is TGTGCCAGCAGCATCAGGGGTGTGGGCACTGAAGCTTTCTTT.

The chain links TRBV5-4 to TRBJ2-7; 10 bases fit TRBD1. The V gene's germline CDR1 is SGHNT and CDR2 YYREEE (reference sequence). The CDR3 loop spans 16 amino acids. V lost 4 bases and J lost 2; bases outside the gene matches: 9. CDR3 nucleotide sequence: TGTGCCAGCAGCCTAGGGTTCGGGACAGGGGCCTACGAGCAGTACTTC. Translation: CASSLGFGTGAYEQYF.

J is TRBJ2-1 and V is TRBV7-6; 7 nucleotides line up with TRBD2. Germline V gene data show CDR1 as SGHVS and CDR2 as FNYEAQ. The CDR3 is 16 residues long. J gave up 2 bases and V 5 bases, and 9 bases lay outside the gene matches. CDR3: CASSLGLERPYNEQFF. The CDR3 nucleotides are TGTGCCAGCAGCCTTGGACTAGAGCGTCCCTACAATGAGCAGTTCTTC.

The chain recombines TRBV18 with TRBJ1-2; TRBD1 might be the D (5 bases). CDR3 size: 14 residues. Looked up from germline, CDR1 is KGHSH and CDR2 is LQKENI. Trimming stripped 3 bases from V and 1 base from J, with 9 bases between. The CDR3 loop is CASSPMTVNYGYTF. DNA of the CDR3: TGTGCCAGCTCACCTATGACAGTTAACTATGGCTACACCTTC.

The chain employs TRBV6-6 and TRBJ1-3; maybe TRBD1 (6 bases). This CDR3 region has 14 residues. Trimming shortened V by 6 bases and J by 0 bases, and 9 bases separated the two germline ends. Germline V lookup: CDR1 MNHNY, CDR2 SVGAGI (reference sequence). The CDR3 DNA sequence: TGTGCCAGCAGAAAAGGGGGCTCTGGAAACACCATATATTTT. It translates to CASRKGGSGNTIYF.

The chain couples TRBV27 to TRBJ2-6, with TRBD1 identical over 8 bases. The trim removed 3 bases at V and 0 bases at J, leaving 4 bases unmatched. Looked up from germline, CDR1 is MNHEY and CDR2 is SMNVEV (reference sequence). The CDR3 runs 17 residues. The CDR3 sequence: CASSLGTGVSGANVLTF. In DNA, the CDR3 is TGTGCCAGCAGTTTGGGGACAGGCGTCTCTGGGGCCAACGTCCTGACTTTC.

This clone was seen a few times. The chain is built from TRBV5-1 and TRBJ1-1; no clear D gene. This CDR3 has 15 amino acids. CDR1 SGHRS and CDR2 YFSETQ come from the germline V gene. V was trimmed by 1 base and J by 5 bases, leaving 15 bases between them. The CDR3 DNA is TGCGCCAGCAGCTTGAAAGCAGGAACGATAACTGAAGCTTTCTTT. Protein sequence: CASSLKAGTITEAFF.

This clone was seen a handful of times. The chain recombines TRBV7-7 with TRBJ2-5; 7 bases match TRBD1. The V and J ends lost 1 base and 4 bases, in that order; junction bases with no gene match: 6. Germline V lookup: CDR1 SSHAT, CDR2 FNYEAQ (reference sequence). The CDR3 runs to 15 residues. The CDR3, as DNA: TGTGCCAGCAGCTTAGGGGCAGGGGGTCCAGAGACCCAGTACTTC. As protein: CASSLGAGGPETQYF.

This clone was seen a handful of times. The chain employs TRBV7-8 and TRBJ2-7; 9 positions agree with TRBD1. Germline lookup yields CDR1 SGHVS and CDR2 FQNEAQ. CDR3 length: 17 amino acids. The V gene end was trimmed by 5 bases and the J gene end by 6 bases; junction bases not matched to a gene: 17. The CDR3 sequence is CASSLKLRQGQGGEQYF. Written as DNA, the CDR3 is TGTGCCAGCAGCCTCAAACTCCGCCAGGGACAGGGCGGCGAGCAGTACTTC.

This chain connects TRBV5-5 to TRBJ1-1; D ambiguous. The germline CDR1 and CDR2 sequences are SGHKS and YYEKEE (reference sequence). Trimming shortened V by 0 bases and J by 0 bases, and 9 bases separated the two germline ends. The CDR3 covers 15 residues. The CDR3 protein is CASSLERHLNTEAFF. CDR3 in DNA: TGTGCCAGCAGCTTGGAGAGGCACCTGAACACTGAAGCTTTCTTT.

This clone has more than one count but fewer than ten. V usage is TRBV7-9 and J usage is TRBJ1-1, with 10 nucleotides matching TRBD1. The CDR3 length is 13 residues. Unmatched junction bases numbered 3, after V lost 8 bases and J lost 3 bases. Germline V CDR1 and CDR2: SEHNR, FQNEAQ (reference sequence). The CDR3 sequence: CASGTGVYTEAFF. CDR3 bases: TGTGCCAGCGGGACAGGGGTTTACACTGAAGCTTTCTTT.

This clone was seen a handful of times. The CDR3 is CASSQATVTPGYTF. For the CDR3, the DNA is TGCGCCAGCAGCCAAGCCACGGTCACCCCTGGCTACACCTTC. This chain joins TRBV4-1 and TRBJ1-2; the D is unclear. Trimming left V 1 base short and J 7 bases short, with 13 bases between. Per the germline V gene, CDR1 is MGHRA and CDR2 is YSYEKL. The CDR3 sequence is 14 residues long.

The chain has TRBV6-1 and TRBJ2-1; D remains ambiguous. Germline-derived CDR1 and CDR2 are MNHNS and SASEGT. This CDR3 spans 15 amino acids. V lost 4 bases, J lost 3 bases, and 13 bases lay in between. CDR3 amino acids: CASSGEARIYNEQFF. In DNA, the CDR3 is TGTGCCAGCAGTGGAGAAGCGAGAATCTACAATGAGCAGTTCTTC.

The CDR3 protein is CASTLGQGGYTF. In DNA form, the CDR3 reads TGTGCCAGCACACTCGGGCAGGGTGGCTACACCTTC. The chain is built from TRBV5-6 and TRBJ1-2, with D possibly TRBD1 on 5 matching bases. The length of the CDR3 is 12 residues. Trimming pared 6 bases from V and 7 bases from J, leaving 13 bases between. Germline V gene data show CDR1 as SGHDT and CDR2 as YYEEEE.

This clone showed up just once. The chain combines TRBV7-2 with TRBJ2-7; maybe TRBD1 (6 bases). Between the trimmed V and J ends, which lost 4 bases and 7 bases, there was a span of 11 bases. The V gene's germline CDR1 is SGHTA and CDR2 FQGNSA. CDR3 size: 12 residues. CDR3 in amino acids: CASSSRGWEQYF. The CDR3 region has the DNA TGTGCCAGCAGCTCCAGGGGTTGGGAGCAGTACTTC.

The chain is built from TRBV19 and TRBJ2-1, with 7 bases fitting TRBD2. This CDR3 has 13 residues. Trimming took 11 bases from V and 4 from J; bases not matched to a gene: 8. Germline V gene sequence: CDR1 LNHDA, CDR2 SQIVND (reference sequence). The CDR3 nucleotides read TGTGCCGCGCGGGACTATCAGTACAATGAGCAGTTCTTC. Translation: CAARDYQYNEQFF.

The V call is TRBV25-1, the J call TRBJ2-1; D might be TRBD2 (5 bases). The length of the CDR3 is 15 residues. The V and J ends lost 6 bases and 2 bases respectively, with 14 bases between them. In germline, CDR1 is MGHDK, CDR2 SYGVNS. As DNA, the CDR3 is TGTGCCAGCAGGTCTAGCAGCGGACCCTACAATGAGCAGTTCTTC. Residues: CASRSSSGPYNEQFF.

The chain joins TRBV27 to TRBJ2-3; D gene ambiguous. Trimming stripped 2 bases from V and 0 bases from J, with 3 bases between. This CDR3 spans 13 amino acids. CDR1 and CDR2 (germline): MNHEY, SMNVEV (reference sequence). The CDR3 loop reads CASSLPSTDTQYF. The CDR3 DNA reads as TGTGCCAGCAGTTTACCTAGCACAGATACGCAGTATTTT.

The chain is built from TRBV5-1 and TRBJ2-1, with 8 bases fitting TRBD2. Germline lookup yields CDR1 SGHRS and CDR2 YFSETQ. The CDR3 is made up of 14 amino acids. V gave up 1 base and J gave up 9 bases; unmatched junction bases: 6. CDR3: CASSLKGSGSEQFF. The CDR3 region has the DNA TGCGCCAGCAGCTTGAAGGGGAGCGGGAGTGAGCAGTTCTTC. Variable domain in full (rest from reference TRBV5-1 and TRBJ2-1): KAGVTQTPRYLIKTRGQQVTLSCSPISGHRSVSWYQQTPGQGLQFLFEYFSETQRNKGNFPGRFSGRQFSNSRSEMNVSTLELGDSALYLCASSLKGSGSEQFFGPGTRLTVL.

The rearrangement uses TRBV6-1 and TRBJ1-2, with unresolved D. V was pared by 6 bases and J by 1 base, with 9 bases between. Germline V gives CDR1 MNHNS, CDR2 SASEGT. The length of the CDR3 is 13 residues. The CDR3 DNA reads TGTGCCAGCAGGCTAGACCTTAACTATGGCTACACCTTC. Protein: CASRLDLNYGYTF.

J is TRBJ1-2 and V is TRBV2, with TRBD1 as a possible D gene (5 bases). Trimming took 9 bases from V and 4 from J, leaving 12 bases between them. Germline V gives CDR1 SNHLY, CDR2 FYNNEI. The CDR3 covers 12 residues. As DNA, the CDR3 is TGTGCCAGTACAGGAGGGAGCTATGGCTACACCTTC. This gives the protein CASTGGSYGYTF.

With regard to this clone: This specimen includes other DNA sequences encoding the same CDR3. The rearrangement uses TRBV27 and TRBJ2-7; D is possibly TRBD2 (6 bases). V was shortened by 5 bases and J by 0 bases, with 14 bases between the two germline ends. CDR3 length equals 15 residues. CDR1 MNHEY and CDR2 SMNVEV come from the germline V gene (reference sequence). The CDR3 loop reads CASSPFGGPSYEQYF. CDR3 coding DNA: TGTGCCAGCAGTCCATTTGGAGGGCCCTCCTACGAGCAGTACTTC.

The CDR3 loop reads CASSEKTGGGIQYF. In DNA form, the CDR3 reads TGTGCCAGCAGTGAAAAGACGGGGGGCGGCATTCAGTACTTC. The chain joins TRBV6-1 to TRBJ2-4; possible D gene TRBD2, 7 bases. The germline CDR1 and CDR2 sequences are MNHNS and SASEGT. Trimming pared 2 bases from V and 9 bases from J, leaving 14 bases between. The CDR3 has 14 amino acids.